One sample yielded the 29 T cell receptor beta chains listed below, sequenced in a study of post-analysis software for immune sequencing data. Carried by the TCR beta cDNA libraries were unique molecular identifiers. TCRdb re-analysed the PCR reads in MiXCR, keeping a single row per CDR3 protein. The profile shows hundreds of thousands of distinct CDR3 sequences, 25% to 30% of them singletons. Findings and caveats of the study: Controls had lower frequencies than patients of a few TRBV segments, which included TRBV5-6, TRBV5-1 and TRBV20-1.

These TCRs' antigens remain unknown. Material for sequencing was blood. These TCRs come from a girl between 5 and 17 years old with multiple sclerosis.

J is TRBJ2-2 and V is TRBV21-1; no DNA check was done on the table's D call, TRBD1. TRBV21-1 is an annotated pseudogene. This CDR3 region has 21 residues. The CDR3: CASSKRSSGTGIGRWTGELFF. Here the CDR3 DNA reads TGTGCCAGCAGCAAACGATCCTCCGGGACAGGGATCGGGCGGTGGACCGGGGAGCTGTTTTTT.

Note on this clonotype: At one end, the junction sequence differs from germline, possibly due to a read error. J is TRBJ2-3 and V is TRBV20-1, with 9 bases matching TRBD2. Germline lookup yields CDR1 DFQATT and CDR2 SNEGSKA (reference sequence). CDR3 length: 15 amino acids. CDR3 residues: CSAIRTSASTDTQYF. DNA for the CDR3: TGTAGTGCGATCAGGACTAGCGCTAGCACAGATACGCAGTATTTT.

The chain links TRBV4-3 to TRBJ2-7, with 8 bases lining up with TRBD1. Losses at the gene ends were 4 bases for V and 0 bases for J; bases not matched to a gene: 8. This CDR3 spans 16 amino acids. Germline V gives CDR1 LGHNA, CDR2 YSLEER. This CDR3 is CASSRDRGQASYEQYF. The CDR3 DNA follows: TGCGCCAGCAGCCGAGACAGGGGACAGGCCTCCTACGAGCAGTACTTC.

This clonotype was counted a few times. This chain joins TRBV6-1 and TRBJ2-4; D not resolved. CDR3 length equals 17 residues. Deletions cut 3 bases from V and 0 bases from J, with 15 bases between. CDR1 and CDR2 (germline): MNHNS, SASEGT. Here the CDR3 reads CASSERQAPIAKNIQYF. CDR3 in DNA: TGTGCCAGCAGTGAGCGTCAAGCTCCTATAGCCAAAAACATTCAGTACTTC.

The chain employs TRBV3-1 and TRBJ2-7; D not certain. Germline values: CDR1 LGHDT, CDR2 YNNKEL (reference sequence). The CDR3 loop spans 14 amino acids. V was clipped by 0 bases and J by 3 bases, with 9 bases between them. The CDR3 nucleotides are TGTGCCAGCAGCCAAGATCCCGCGGTCTACGAGCAGTACTTC. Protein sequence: CASSQDPAVYEQYF.

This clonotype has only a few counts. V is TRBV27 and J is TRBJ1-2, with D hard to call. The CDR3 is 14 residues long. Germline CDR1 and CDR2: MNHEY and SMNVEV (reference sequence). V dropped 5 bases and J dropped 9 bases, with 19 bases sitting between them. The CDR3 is CASSLPGAELSYTF. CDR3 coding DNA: TGTGCCAGCAGTCTCCCCGGCGCAGAGTTAAGCTACACCTTC.

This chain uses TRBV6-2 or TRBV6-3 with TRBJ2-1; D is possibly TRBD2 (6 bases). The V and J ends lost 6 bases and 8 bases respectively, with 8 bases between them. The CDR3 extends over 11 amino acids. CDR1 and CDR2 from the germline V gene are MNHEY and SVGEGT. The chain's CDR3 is CASREGHEQFF. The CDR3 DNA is TGTGCCAGCAGGGAGGGCCATGAGCAGTTCTTC.

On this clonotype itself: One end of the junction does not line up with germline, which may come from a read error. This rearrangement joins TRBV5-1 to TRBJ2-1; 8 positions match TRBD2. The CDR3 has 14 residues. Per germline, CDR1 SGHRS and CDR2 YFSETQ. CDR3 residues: CASSPLAGHNGQFF. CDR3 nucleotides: TGCGCCAGCAGCCCCCTAGCGGGCCACAATGGGCAGTTCTTC.

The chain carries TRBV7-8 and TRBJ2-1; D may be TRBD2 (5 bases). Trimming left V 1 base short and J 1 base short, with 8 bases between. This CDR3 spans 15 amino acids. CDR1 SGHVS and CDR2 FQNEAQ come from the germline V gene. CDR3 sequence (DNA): TGTGCCAGCAGCTTAGTAAGGGAGTCCTACAATGAGCAGTTCTTC. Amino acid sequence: CASSLVRESYNEQFF.

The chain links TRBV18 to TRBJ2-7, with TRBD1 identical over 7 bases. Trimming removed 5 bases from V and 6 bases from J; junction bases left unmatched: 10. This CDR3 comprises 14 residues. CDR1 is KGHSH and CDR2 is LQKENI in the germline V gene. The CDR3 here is CASSAETGLSEQYF. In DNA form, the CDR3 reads TGTGCCAGCTCAGCCGAGACAGGGCTTAGCGAGCAGTACTTC.

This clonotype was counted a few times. CDR3 nucleotide sequence: TGCAGTGCTAGCGGGACCAACTACCAAGAGACCCAGTACTTC. This translates into CSASGTNYQETQYF. V usage is TRBV20-1 and J usage is TRBJ2-5; D may match TRBD1 or TRBD2 (5 bases each). V was clipped by 3 bases and J by 0 bases, with 11 bases between them. The CDR3 has 14 residues. CDR1 and CDR2 (germline): DFQATT, SNEGSKA (reference sequence).

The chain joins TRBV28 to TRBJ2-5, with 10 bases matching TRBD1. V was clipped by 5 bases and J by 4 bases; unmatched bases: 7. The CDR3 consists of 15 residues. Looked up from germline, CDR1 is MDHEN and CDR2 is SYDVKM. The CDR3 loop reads CASSARDRGGETQYF. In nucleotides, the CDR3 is TGTGCCAGCAGTGCCCGGGACAGGGGTGGAGAGACCCAGTACTTC.

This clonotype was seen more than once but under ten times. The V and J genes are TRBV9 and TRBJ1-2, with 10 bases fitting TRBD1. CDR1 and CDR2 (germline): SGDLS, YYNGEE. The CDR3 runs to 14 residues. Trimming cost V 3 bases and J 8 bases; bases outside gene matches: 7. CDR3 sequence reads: CASSAQGQGRGYTF. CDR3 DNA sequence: TGTGCCAGCAGCGCCCAGGGACAGGGGAGAGGCTACACCTTC. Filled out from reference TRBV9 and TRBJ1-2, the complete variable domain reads DSGVTQTPKHLITATGQRVTLRCSPRSGDLSVYWYQQSLDQGLQFLIQYYNGEERAKGNILERFSAQQFPDLHSELNLSSLELGDSALYFCASSAQGQGRGYTFGSGTRLTVV.

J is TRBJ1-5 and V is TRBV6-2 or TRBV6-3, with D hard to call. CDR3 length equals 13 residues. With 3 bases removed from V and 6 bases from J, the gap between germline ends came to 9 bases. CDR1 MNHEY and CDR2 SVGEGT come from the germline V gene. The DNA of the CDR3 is TGTGCCAGCAGTTATTTCGTGGCTCAGCCCCAGCATTTT. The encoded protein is CASSYFVAQPQHF.

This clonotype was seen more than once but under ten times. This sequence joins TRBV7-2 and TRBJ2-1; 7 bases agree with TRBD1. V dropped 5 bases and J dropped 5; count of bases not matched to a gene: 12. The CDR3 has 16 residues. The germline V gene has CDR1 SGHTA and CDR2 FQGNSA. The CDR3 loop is CASSLKADRRNNEQFF. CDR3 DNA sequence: TGTGCCAGCAGCCTAAAGGCGGACAGGAGAAACAATGAGCAGTTCTTC.

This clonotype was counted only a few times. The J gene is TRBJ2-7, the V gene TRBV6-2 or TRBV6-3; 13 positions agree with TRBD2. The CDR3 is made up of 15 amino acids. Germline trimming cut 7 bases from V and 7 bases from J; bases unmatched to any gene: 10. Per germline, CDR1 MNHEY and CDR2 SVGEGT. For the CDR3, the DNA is TGTGCCAGCAAAGACGGACTAGCGGGAGTCTGGGAGCAGTACTTC. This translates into CASKDGLAGVWEQYF.

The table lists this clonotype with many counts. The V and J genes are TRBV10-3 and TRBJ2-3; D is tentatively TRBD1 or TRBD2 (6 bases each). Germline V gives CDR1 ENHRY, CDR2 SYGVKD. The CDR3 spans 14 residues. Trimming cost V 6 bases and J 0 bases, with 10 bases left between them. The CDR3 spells CAIRPGASTDTQYF. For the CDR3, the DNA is TGTGCCATCAGACCGGGGGCTAGCACAGATACGCAGTATTTT.

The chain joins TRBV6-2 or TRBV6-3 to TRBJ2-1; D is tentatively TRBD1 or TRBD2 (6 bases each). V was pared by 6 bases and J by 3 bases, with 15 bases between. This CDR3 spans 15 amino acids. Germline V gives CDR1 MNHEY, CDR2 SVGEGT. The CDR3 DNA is TGTGCCAGCAGGCCCTACGGGGGCAACTACAATGAGCAGTTCTTC. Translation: CASRPYGGNYNEQFF.

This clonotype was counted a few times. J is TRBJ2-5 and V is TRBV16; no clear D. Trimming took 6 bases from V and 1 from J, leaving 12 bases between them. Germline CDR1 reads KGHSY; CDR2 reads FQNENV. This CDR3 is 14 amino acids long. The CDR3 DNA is TGTGCCAGCAGTCCTCAACAGCTCCAAGAGACCCAGTACTTC. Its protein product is CASSPQQLQETQYF. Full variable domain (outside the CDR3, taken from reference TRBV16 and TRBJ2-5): GEEVAQTPKHLVRGEGQKAKLYCAPIKGHSYVFWYQQVLKNEFKFLISFQNENVFDETGMPKERFSAKCLPNSPCSLEIQATKLEDSAVYFCASSPQQLQETQYFGPGTRLLVL.

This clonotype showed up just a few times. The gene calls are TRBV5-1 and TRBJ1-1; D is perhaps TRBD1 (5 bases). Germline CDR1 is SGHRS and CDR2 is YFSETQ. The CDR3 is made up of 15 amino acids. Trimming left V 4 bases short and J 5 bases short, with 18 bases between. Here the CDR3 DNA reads TGCGCCAGCAGCCCGGGCGGGGGATTGGGGACTGAAGCTTTCTTT. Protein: CASSPGGGLGTEAFF.

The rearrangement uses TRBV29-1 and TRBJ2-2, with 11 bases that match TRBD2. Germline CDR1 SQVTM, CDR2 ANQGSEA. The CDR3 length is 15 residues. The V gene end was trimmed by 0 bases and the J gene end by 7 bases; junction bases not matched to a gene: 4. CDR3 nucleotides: TGCAGCGTTGAAGAAACTAGCGGGAGTGGCGGGGAGCTGTTTTTT. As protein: CSVEETSGSGGELFF.

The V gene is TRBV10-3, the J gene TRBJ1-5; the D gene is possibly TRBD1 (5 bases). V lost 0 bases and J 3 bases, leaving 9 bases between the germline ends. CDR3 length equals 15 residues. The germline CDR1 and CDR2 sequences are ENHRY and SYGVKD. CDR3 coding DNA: TGTGCCATCAGTGAGTCAGGCAGGGTCAATCAGCCCCAGCATTTT. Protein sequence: CAISESGRVNQPQHF.

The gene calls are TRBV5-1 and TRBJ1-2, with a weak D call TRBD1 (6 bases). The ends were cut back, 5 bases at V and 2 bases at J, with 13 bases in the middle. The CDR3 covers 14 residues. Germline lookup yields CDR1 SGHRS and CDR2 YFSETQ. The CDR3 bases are TGCGCCAGCAGTGTGGACAGCTCCAACTATGGCTACACCTTC. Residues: CASSVDSSNYGYTF.

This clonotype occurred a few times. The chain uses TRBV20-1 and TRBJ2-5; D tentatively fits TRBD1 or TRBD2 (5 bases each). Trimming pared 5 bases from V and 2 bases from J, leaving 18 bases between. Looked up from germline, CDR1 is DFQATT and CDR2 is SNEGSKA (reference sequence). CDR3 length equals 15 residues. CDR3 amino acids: CSAYRPGPHQETQYF. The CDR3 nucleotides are TGCAGTGCTTACCGGCCGGGACCACATCAAGAGACCCAGTACTTC.

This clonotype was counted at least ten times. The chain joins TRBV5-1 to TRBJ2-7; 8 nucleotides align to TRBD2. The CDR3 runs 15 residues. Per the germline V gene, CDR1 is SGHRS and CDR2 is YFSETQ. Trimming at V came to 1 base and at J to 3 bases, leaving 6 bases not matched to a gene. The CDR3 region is CASSLSGGRLYEQYF. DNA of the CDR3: TGCGCCAGCAGCTTGTCAGGCGGGAGGCTCTACGAGCAGTACTTC. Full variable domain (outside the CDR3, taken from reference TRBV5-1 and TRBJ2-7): KAGVTQTPRYLIKTRGQQVTLSCSPISGHRSVSWYQQTPGQGLQFLFEYFSETQRNKGNFPGRFSGRQFSNSRSEMNVSTLELGDSALYLCASSLSGGRLYEQYFGPGTRLTVT.

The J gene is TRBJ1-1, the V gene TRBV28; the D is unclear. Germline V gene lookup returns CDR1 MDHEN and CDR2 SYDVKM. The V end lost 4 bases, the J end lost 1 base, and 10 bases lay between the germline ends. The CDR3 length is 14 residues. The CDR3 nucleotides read TGTGCCAGCAGTTATCACGGATCGAACACTGAAGCTTTCTTT. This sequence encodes CASSYHGSNTEAFF. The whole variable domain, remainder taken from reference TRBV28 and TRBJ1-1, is DVKVTQSSRYLVKRTGEKVFLECVQDMDHENMFWYRQDPGLGLRLIYFSYDVKMKEKGDIPEGYSVSREKKERFSLILESASTNQTSMYLCASSYHGSNTEAFFGQGTRLTVV.

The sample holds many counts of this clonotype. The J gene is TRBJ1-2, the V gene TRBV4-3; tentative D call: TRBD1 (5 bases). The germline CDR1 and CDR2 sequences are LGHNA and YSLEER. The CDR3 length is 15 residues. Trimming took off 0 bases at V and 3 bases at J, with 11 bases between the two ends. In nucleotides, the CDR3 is TGCGCCAGCAGCCAAGAATCTCAGGGTGACTATGGCTACACCTTC. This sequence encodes CASSQESQGDYGYTF.

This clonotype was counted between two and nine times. The CDR3 coding sequence is TGCAGTGCTAGCGCAGGGTTGAAGGAGACCCAGTACTTC. This encodes CSASAGLKETQYF. The chain is built from TRBV20-1 and TRBJ2-5, with a tentative D call TRBD1 (5 bases). Trimming pared 3 bases from V and 5 bases from J, leaving 13 bases between. The CDR3 totals 13 residues. Germline V gene sequence: CDR1 DFQATT, CDR2 SNEGSKA (reference sequence).

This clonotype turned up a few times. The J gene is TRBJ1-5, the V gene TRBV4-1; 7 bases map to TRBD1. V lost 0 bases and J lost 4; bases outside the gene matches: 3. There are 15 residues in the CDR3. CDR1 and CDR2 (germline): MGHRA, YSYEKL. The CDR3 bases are TGCGCCAGCAGCCAAGATGGGGGACAGAATCAGCCCCAGCATTTT. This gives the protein CASSQDGGQNQPQHF.